This TCR beta chain was observed in a study of cytomegalovirus exposure and HLA in healthy donors. Study as a whole: Genetic ancestry analysis placed approximately 80% of the 300 to 400 donors that were genotyped in the Caucasian-associated cluster. Study-wide results and caveats: The majority of TCR sequences were rare, yet some public TCRs appeared in many donors. Another analysis was done later, and it associated 16,951 TCR beta sequences with HLA alleles at 0.05 false discovery rate.

A remark on this clone: Its antigen is not known.

The CDR3 totals 13 residues. Trimming removed 4 bases from V and 6 bases from J, with 10 bases in between. The V gene's germline CDR1 is MRHNA and CDR2 SNTAGT. 60 Vbeta and 13 Jbeta primers were used in PCR. Per the study methods: Counted up in a later analysis, unique TCR beta chains came to some 80 million, with around 11 million shared. The method was immunoSEQ multiplex PCR; TCRdb's version includes in-frame clones alone and lacks a portion of them. The DNA was the basis for D and trimming; V, J and clone size are from that table. This repertoire shows 150,000 to 250,000 clones, 79% found once; its top ten account for 3.5% to 5%.

The sequencing input was PBMCs. The clonotype originates from a woman under 40 in good health and CMV-seropositive. The chain employs TRBV6-4 and TRBJ1-5; D is unclear. The CDR3 DNA reads as TGTGCCAGCAGTGCCGAAGAGGGTCAGCCCCAGCATTTT. Protein sequence: CASSAEEGQPQHF.